The 21 T cell receptor beta chains listed next were all sequenced from one sample in a study. TCRdb redid the calling of the 5' RACE reads with MiXCR, one entry per CDR3 protein. Seen here are approximately 44,000 distinct CDR3 sequences, 29% observed once, and the top ten hold around 4%. Material for sequencing was memory CD4+ T cells sorted from a lymph node. The subset denotes: memory CD4+ T cells, CD4+CD45RO+CD25-. Receptors originate from a female donor with breast cancer.

In this sample, this clonotype turned up a few times. The chain has TRBV27 and TRBJ2-2, with D hard to call. Per germline, CDR1 MNHEY and CDR2 SMNVEV (reference sequence). V lost 3 bases and J 4 bases, leaving 6 bases between the germline ends. The CDR3 runs to 13 residues. The CDR3: CASSFPGTGELFF. In nucleotides, the CDR3 is TGTGCCAGCAGTTTCCCGGGCACCGGGGAGCTGTTTTTT.

J is TRBJ2-2 and V is TRBV5-1; TRBD1 is a possible D gene (5 bases). The CDR3 covers 14 residues. Deletions cut 9 bases from V and 6 bases from J, with 18 bases between. CDR1 is SGHRS and CDR2 is YFSETQ in the germline V gene. CDR3 sequence (DNA): TGCGCCACTAATCAGGGTACAGACGCCGGGGAGCTGTTTTTT. It is translated as CATNQGTDAGELFF.

This clonotype was seen more than once but under ten times. The V and J genes are TRBV6-4 and TRBJ2-3; D is undetermined. The CDR3 covers 13 residues. V was shortened by 5 bases and J by 5 bases, with 11 bases between the two germline ends. Germline lookup yields CDR1 MRHNA and CDR2 SNTAGT. CDR3 sequence (DNA): TGTGCCAGCAGTCCCGACTTAGAAGATACGCAGTATTTT. The encoded protein is CASSPDLEDTQYF.

The rearrangement links TRBV25-1 to TRBJ2-3; a weak D match, TRBD2 (6 bases). The CDR3 totals 12 residues. Trimming shortened V by 5 bases and J by 7 bases, and 10 bases separated the two germline ends. Per the germline V gene, CDR1 is MGHDK and CDR2 is SYGVNS. The CDR3 DNA reads TGTGCCAGCAGTAGTGGACTAAATACGCAGTATTTT. This gives the protein CASSSGLNTQYF.

A few counts support this clonotype. The V and J genes are TRBV10-3 and TRBJ1-6; D call uncertain. CDR3 length equals 15 residues. Trimming took off 0 bases at V and 3 bases at J, with 6 bases between the two ends. CDR1 and CDR2 (germline): ENHRY, SYGVKD. The CDR3 reads CAISESTVYNSPLHF. CDR3 sequence (DNA): TGTGCCATCAGTGAGTCGACGGTCTATAATTCACCCCTCCACTTT.

Turning to this clonotype: The junction and the germline gene differ at one end; a read error may be behind it. V usage is TRBV18 and J usage is TRBJ1-5, with a tentative D call TRBD1 (5 bases). This CDR3 contains 17 residues. Per the germline V gene, CDR1 is KGHSH and CDR2 is LQKENI. This CDR3 is CASSPQTALGSKQPQHF. For the CDR3, the DNA is TGTGCCAGCTCACCCCAGACAGCTTTGGGTAGCAAGCAGCCCCAGCATTTT. The full variable domain, its missing parts supplied by reference TRBV18 and TRBJ1-5, is NAGVMQNPRHLVRRRGQEARLRCSPMKGHSHVYWYRQLPEEGLKFMVYLQKENIIDESGMPKERFSAEFPKEGPSILRIQQVVRGDSAAYFCASSPQTALGSKQPQHFGDGTRLSIL.

This clonotype was counted only a few times. This rearrangement joins TRBV7-2 to TRBJ1-2; D remains ambiguous. This CDR3 region has 12 residues. Per germline, CDR1 SGHTA and CDR2 FQGNSA. Trimming pared 2 bases from V and 13 bases from J, leaving 14 bases between. CDR3 loop: CASSLFGQRGTF. DNA of the CDR3: TGTGCCAGCAGCTTATTCGGTCAGCGTGGCACCTTC.

J is TRBJ2-5 and V is TRBV6-1, with a possible D match to TRBD1 (5 bases). From germline, CDR1 is MNHNS and CDR2 SASEGT. Trimming took 3 bases from V and 0 from J, leaving 17 bases between them. The CDR3 has 17 residues. The CDR3 reads CASSDLGPTMYQETQYF. CDR3 DNA: TGTGCCAGCAGTGATCTGGGGCCAACGATGTACCAAGAGACCCAGTACTTC.

This clonotype showed up just a few times. This sequence joins TRBV27 and TRBJ1-1; 11 bases fit TRBD1. V was clipped by 5 bases and J by 4 bases; unmatched bases: 3. The CDR3 runs to 14 residues. Germline V gives CDR1 MNHEY, CDR2 SMNVEV (reference sequence). The CDR3 region has the DNA TGTGCCAGCAGTCAGGGACAGGGGGGCACTGAAGCTTTCTTT. Amino acids: CASSQGQGGTEAFF.

A few counts support this clonotype. The V and J genes are TRBV3-1 and TRBJ1-3; D is ambiguous. The germline gives CDR1 LGHDT, CDR2 YNNKEL (reference sequence). Trimming left V 4 bases short and J 3 bases short, with 13 bases between. This CDR3 has 15 amino acids. The CDR3: CASSPSKSRGNTIYF. The CDR3 DNA reads TGTGCCAGCAGCCCCAGCAAATCTCGTGGAAACACCATATATTTT.

The chain employs TRBV9 and TRBJ1-4; no clear D. The CDR3 runs to 15 residues. Per the germline V gene, CDR1 is SGDLS and CDR2 is YYNGEE. The ends were cut back, 4 bases at V and 6 bases at J, with 16 bases in the middle. In DNA form, the CDR3 reads TGTGCCAGCAGCCCGCCGACGGACGTAGATGAAAAACTGTTTTTT. As protein: CASSPPTDVDEKLFF.

This clonotype was seen a few times. This chain uses TRBV4-1 with TRBJ2-7; D unresolved. Looked up from germline, CDR1 is MGHRA and CDR2 is YSYEKL. Trimming removed 5 bases at V and 3 bases at J, with 14 bases between. The CDR3 spans 14 residues. The CDR3 DNA follows: TGCGCCAGCAGCGCGGACGCAGGATACTACGAGCAGTACTTC. Translated, it gives CASSADAGYYEQYF.

This chain links TRBV2 with TRBJ1-4; D is unresolved. Germline V CDR1 and CDR2: SNHLY, FYNNEI. CDR3 size: 13 residues. V dropped 11 bases and J dropped 1 base, with 11 bases sitting between them. The CDR3 coding sequence is TGTGCCGGCAAGGGTGGAACTAATGAAAAACTGTTTTTT. Its translation: CAGKGGTNEKLFF.

This rearrangement joins TRBV7-3 to TRBJ2-3, with D unresolved. CDR1 and CDR2 from the germline V gene are SGHTA and FQGTGA. The CDR3 has 14 residues. Trimming pared 5 bases from V and 0 bases from J, leaving 9 bases between. CDR3 coding DNA: TGTGCCAGCAGCCTTCGATCTAGCACAGATACGCAGTATTTT. Translation: CASSLRSSTDTQYF.

The gene calls are TRBV7-3 and TRBJ2-3, with 11 bases aligning to TRBD2. This CDR3 region has 17 residues. Germline V gene lookup returns CDR1 SGHTA and CDR2 FQGTGA. The ends lost 5 bases at V and 0 bases at J; junction bases unmatched: 7. The DNA for the CDR3 is TGTGCCAGCAGCGACCAGACTAGCGGGGTTAGCACAGATACGCAGTATTTT. Amino acids: CASSDQTSGVSTDTQYF.

This clonotype was detected ten times or more. The V gene is TRBV7-3, the J gene TRBJ1-6; 12 nucleotides align to TRBD1. The CDR3 is 15 amino acids. J was trimmed by 10 bases and V by 5 bases; bases with no gene match: 6. Looked up from germline, CDR1 is SGHTA and CDR2 is FQGTGA. CDR3 DNA sequence: TGTGCCAGCAGCGCCGGGACAGGGGGCTTGTCACCCCTCCACTTT. This encodes CASSAGTGGLSPLHF.

The chain uses TRBV6-2 or TRBV6-3 and TRBJ2-7; 7 nucleotides align to TRBD2. The CDR3 contains 15 residues. Looked up from germline, CDR1 is MNHEY and CDR2 is SVGEGT. J gave up 0 bases and V 7 bases, and 9 bases lay outside the gene matches. The CDR3 bases are TGTGCCAGCAAACACCTAGCGGCGAGCTCCTACGAGCAGTACTTC. Its protein is CASKHLAASSYEQYF.

The V call is TRBV24-1, the J call TRBJ2-2; D call uncertain. V shed 4 bases and J shed 3 bases, with 14 bases lying between them. Germline V lookup: CDR1 KGHDR, CDR2 SFDVKD. The CDR3 runs to 16 residues. For the CDR3, the DNA is TGTGCCACCAGTGAATTTAGACAAGGGCACACCGGGGAGCTGTTTTTT. Translation: CATSEFRQGHTGELFF.

This clonotype appeared a few times. This sequence joins TRBV5-4 and TRBJ2-3; D is ambiguous. Deletions cut 5 bases from V and 2 bases from J, with 9 bases between. Germline loops: CDR1 SGHNT, CDR2 YYREEE (reference sequence). CDR3 size: 13 residues. CDR3 sequence: CASRTDNTDTQYF. Here the CDR3 DNA reads TGTGCCAGCAGAACCGACAACACAGATACGCAGTATTTT.

A word on this clonotype: Compared with germline, one end of the junction differs, possibly owing to a read error. The rearrangement uses TRBV9 and TRBJ2-2; D might be TRBD2 (7 bases). The CDR3 is made up of 16 amino acids. Germline lookup yields CDR1 SGDLS and CDR2 YYNGEE. The CDR3 region is CASGVGGGADTGELFF. DNA of the CDR3: TGTGCCAGCGGCGTAGGGGGGGGGGCTGACACCGGGGAGCTGTTTTTT.

The chain couples TRBV7-9 to TRBJ1-5; no definite D call. The germline gives CDR1 SEHNR, CDR2 FQNEAQ (reference sequence). V lost 5 bases and J lost 7, with 12 bases in between. The CDR3 loop spans 13 amino acids. The CDR3 loop reads CASSIEGYQPQHF. The CDR3 region has the DNA TGTGCCAGCAGCATTGAGGGATACCAGCCCCAGCATTTT.